This T cell receptor beta chain was found in a study of blood T cells in healthy people across ages. This clonotype was counted many times. The germline V gene has CDR1 SNHLY and CDR2 FYNNEI. This CDR3 is 13 amino acids long. V lost 1 base and J lost 4, with 4 bases in between. A second PCR, run for about 6 to 11 cycles, used a sample-barcoded 5' primer plus a J-beta primer mix. One entry per CDR3 protein, called by TCRdb with MiXCR from the 5' RACE reads. This repertoire shows over 950,000 distinct CDR3 sequences, more than 30% found once; its top ten account for 10% to 15%. The TCR was taken from a man younger than 30 in good health. Source material: blood. The gene calls are TRBV2 and TRBJ1-4, with D uncertain. CDR3 DNA: TGTGCCAGCAGTGAAGGGGTTAATGAAAAACTGTTTTTT. As protein: CASSEGVNEKLFF.